These 10 T cell receptor beta chains came from one sample sequenced in a study of T cell repertoires in cytomegalovirus infection. TCRdb reprocessed the reads with MiXCR, giving one entry per CDR3 protein. Of hundreds of thousands of distinct CDR3 sequences listed, roughly 26% are singletons. What was sequenced was CD8+ T cells from PBMCs. The receptors were gathered from a human donor in good health (CMV status not recorded). Some clones in this sample may be carry-over from other donors' samples.

This clonotype occurred many times. This chain connects TRBV7-8 to TRBJ2-5, with 8 bases that match TRBD2. CDR3 length: 15 residues. J was trimmed by 2 bases and V by 2 bases; bases with no gene match: 4. Germline CDR1 reads SGHVS; CDR2 reads FQNEAQ. DNA for the CDR3: TGTGCCAGCAGCTTATATGCGGGGGGACAAGAGACCCAGTACTTC. This codes for CASSLYAGGQETQYF.

The chain carries TRBV14 and TRBJ2-1; possibly TRBD2 for D (7 bases). CDR1 is SGHDN and CDR2 is FVKESK in the germline V gene. V gave up 7 bases and J gave up 8 bases, with 21 bases separating them. CDR3 length: 15 residues. The CDR3 region has the DNA TGTGCCAGCACCCCCCTGGGGGGGGGCCGCGATGAGCAGTTCTTC. It encodes CASTPLGGGRDEQFF.

The chain carries TRBV27 and TRBJ2-7; a weak D match, TRBD1 (6 bases). V lost 6 bases and J lost 3, with 15 bases in between. The CDR3 length is 14 residues. The germline gives CDR1 MNHEY, CDR2 SMNVEV (reference sequence). The CDR3 region has the DNA TGTGCCAGCAGCCCGGGACACGAGGGCTACGAGCAGTACTTC. Its protein is CASSPGHEGYEQYF.

This clonotype was counted a few times. An end of the junction does not agree with germline; a read error may underlie this. The rearrangement links TRBV7-7 to TRBJ2-7, with D perhaps matching TRBD1 (6 bases). This CDR3 region has 16 residues. CDR1 and CDR2 from the germline V gene are SSHAT and FNYEAQ (reference sequence). CDR3 bases: TGTGCTAGCAGCGCCGAGGCGGGCAGGGGAACCTACGAGCAGTACTTC. Protein product: CASSAEAGRGTYEQYF.

This clonotype was detected ten times or more. The rearrangement uses TRBV28 and TRBJ1-6; D is unclear. CDR1 and CDR2 (germline): MDHEN, SYDVKM. The CDR3 covers 17 residues. The V end lost 7 bases, the J end lost 9 bases, and 25 bases lay between the germline ends. CDR3 loop: CASTSLDWQVDSSPLHF. The CDR3 region has the DNA TGTGCCAGCACTTCCCTTGACTGGCAGGTAGATTCTTCACCCCTCCACTTT.

This clonotype was picked up many times. The chain employs TRBV28 and TRBJ2-1, with D perhaps TRBD1 (6 bases). Germline V lookup: CDR1 MDHEN, CDR2 SYDVKM. CDR3 length equals 16 residues. V lost 2 bases, J lost 4 bases, and 15 bases lay in between. CDR3 nucleotide sequence: TGTGCCAGCAGTTTAGGAGTGACAGGAGGTTACAATGAGCAGTTCTTC. Encoded protein: CASSLGVTGGYNEQFF.

The rearrangement links TRBV20-1 to TRBJ2-7; D unresolved. CDR3 size: 12 residues. From germline, CDR1 is DFQATT and CDR2 SNEGSKA (reference sequence). Trimming removed 5 bases at V and 1 base at J, with 9 bases between. The CDR3: CSAGMGSYEQYF. The CDR3 DNA sequence: TGCAGTGCTGGAATGGGGTCCTACGAGCAGTACTTC.

This clonotype was observed a few times. At one boundary the junction diverges from the germline segment, which might be a read error. V gene TRBV6-1 combines with J gene TRBJ2-1; D remains unclear. This CDR3 comprises 13 residues. CDR1 is MNHNS and CDR2 is SASEGT in the germline V gene. The CDR3 here is CASSEVGNNEQFF. DNA for the CDR3: TGTGCCAGCAGCGAAGTGGGTAACAATGAGCAGTTCTTC.

J is TRBJ2-7 and V is TRBV20-1; D is ambiguous. Germline V lookup: CDR1 DFQATT, CDR2 SNEGSKA (reference sequence). The CDR3 totals 13 residues. V shed 6 bases and J shed 0 bases, with 12 bases lying between them. The CDR3 here is CSANSRSSYEQYV. The CDR3 nucleotides are TGCAGTGCAAATAGCAGGAGCTCCTACGAGCAGTACGTC.

This rearrangement joins TRBV10-1 to TRBJ1-6; maybe TRBD1 (5 bases). CDR3 length: 13 amino acids. Germline values: CDR1 WNHNN, CDR2 SYGVQD (reference sequence). V lost 3 bases to trimming and J lost 7 bases, with 7 bases between them. The CDR3 loop reads CASSDRQNSPLHF. CDR3 in DNA: TGCGCCAGCAGTGACCGACAGAATTCACCCCTCCACTTT.